The following is a T cell receptor beta chain sequence with its context. This entry belongs to a study of blood T cell repertoires in COVID-19. Cohort 3 recovery required two negative PCRs, clearance, or symptom resolution. The repertoire was sequenced with immunoSEQ multiplex PCR; TCRdb's copy has only in-frame clones and lacks some. The sample has around 100,000 clones, about 86% seen once. CDR3 length: 15 residues. Trimming stripped 0 bases from V and 4 bases from J, with 13 bases between. CDR1 is SGHRS and CDR2 is YFSETQ in the germline V gene. Input material: PBMCs or T cells enriched from blood (not recorded which). This TCR came from a woman between 50 and 59 years old who had recovered from COVID-19. The V and J genes are TRBV5-1 and TRBJ1-1; D perhaps matches TRBD1 (5 bases). CDR3 coding DNA: TGCGCCAGCAGCTTGGTAGGGGAGGGGATCACTGAAGCTTTCTTT. Translated: CASSLVGEGITEAFF.